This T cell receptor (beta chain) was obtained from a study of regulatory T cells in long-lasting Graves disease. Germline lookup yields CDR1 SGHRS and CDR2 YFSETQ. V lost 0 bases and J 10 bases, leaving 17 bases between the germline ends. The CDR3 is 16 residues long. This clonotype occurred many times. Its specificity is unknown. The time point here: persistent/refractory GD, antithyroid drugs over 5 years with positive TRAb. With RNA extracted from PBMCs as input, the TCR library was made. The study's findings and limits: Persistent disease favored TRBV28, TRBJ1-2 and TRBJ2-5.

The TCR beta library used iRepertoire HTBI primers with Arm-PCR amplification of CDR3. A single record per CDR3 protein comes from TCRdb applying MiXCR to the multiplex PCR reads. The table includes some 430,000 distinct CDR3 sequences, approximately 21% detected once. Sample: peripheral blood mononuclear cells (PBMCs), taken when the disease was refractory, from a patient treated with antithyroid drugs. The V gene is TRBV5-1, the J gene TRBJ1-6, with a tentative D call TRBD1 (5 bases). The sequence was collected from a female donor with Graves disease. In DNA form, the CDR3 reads TGCGCCAGCAGCTTGGCCGGGGCTCCCCGGGGGTCACCCCTCCACTTT. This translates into CASSLAGAPRGSPLHF.